What follows are 10 T cell receptor beta chains derived from one specimen sequenced in a study of blood T cells in healthy people across ages. Next came a second PCR, run for about 7 to 12 cycles, which used a sample-barcoded 5' primer along with a J-beta primer mix. TCRdb itself ran the 5' RACE reads through MiXCR, one entry per CDR3 protein. The table shows over 450,000 distinct CDR3 sequences, with 20% to 30% occurring only once. A further study also used this sample, focusing on T cells of mothers and their children.

The sequencing input was blood. The receptors stem from a boy aged 5-17 years in good health.

This clonotype appeared a few times. The chain couples TRBV6-5 to TRBJ2-5, with 8 bases fitting TRBD2. The J call may be wrong; the DNA end is better matched by TRBJ2-7. Germline V gives CDR1 MNHEY, CDR2 SVGAGI. CDR3 length: 15 residues. The CDR3 region has the DNA TGTGCCAGCAGGTCCTCTTTCGGGGGGGCCCACGAGCAGTACTTC. Residues: CASRSSFGGAHEQYF.

V usage is TRBV12-3 or TRBV12-4 and J usage is TRBJ2-3, with 13 bases matching TRBD2. The CDR3 is made up of 18 amino acids. J lost 6 bases, V lost 5 bases, and 14 bases had no gene match. CDR3 nucleotide sequence: TGTGCCAGCAGTCTACCGGGACTAGCGGGAAGAGTTTGGGATACGCAGTATTTT. Its translation is CASSLPGLAGRVWDTQYF.

CDR3 sequence: CAISEAGTSFNEQFF. CDR3 DNA sequence: TGTGCCATCAGTGAGGCCGGGACTAGCTTCAATGAGCAGTTCTTC. The rearrangement joins TRBV10-3 to TRBJ2-1, with 9 bases that match TRBD2. Trimming cost V 2 bases and J 6 bases; bases outside gene matches: 5. CDR1 is ENHRY and CDR2 is SYGVKD in the germline V gene. This CDR3 contains 15 residues.

This clonotype was detected only a few times. V gene TRBV14 combines with J gene TRBJ2-5, with D uncertain. CDR1 and CDR2 (germline): SGHDN, FVKESK. Deletions cut 4 bases from V and 2 bases from J, with 11 bases between. CDR3 size: 14 residues. The CDR3 here is CASSRNLGQETQYF. The CDR3 region has the DNA TGTGCCAGCAGCCGAAACCTAGGGCAAGAGACCCAGTACTTC.

The genes are TRBV11-1 and TRBJ2-5; 8 bases line up with TRBD1. The last part of the DNA fits TRBJ2-7 better; the J call may be wrong. The CDR3 has 17 amino acids. CDR1 SGHAT and CDR2 FQDESV come from the germline V gene (reference sequence). The CDR3 loop reads CASSLGSWDRSSYEQYF. The CDR3, as DNA: TGTGCCAGCAGCTTAGGGTCTTGGGACAGGAGCTCCTACGAGCAGTACTTC.

This clonotype was counted between two and nine times. The chain uses TRBV3-1 and TRBJ2-6; unclear D gene. The germline CDR1 and CDR2 sequences are LGHDT and YNNKEL (reference sequence). The V end lost 4 bases, the J end lost 5 bases, and 12 bases lay between the germline ends. The CDR3 runs to 15 residues. CDR3 DNA: TGTGCCAGCAGCCTTGACGTCTCCAGGGCCAACGTCCTGACTTTC. Its protein is CASSLDVSRANVLTF. Filled out from reference TRBV3-1 and TRBJ2-6, the complete variable domain reads DTAVSQTPKYLVTQMGNDKSIKCEQNLGHDTMYWYKQDSKKFLKIMFSYNNKELIINETVPNRFSPKSPDKAHLNLHINSLELGDSAVYFCASSLDVSRANVLTFGAGSRLTVL.

The table lists this clonotype with a few counts. J is TRBJ2-7 and V is TRBV7-2; 8 nucleotides align to TRBD1. CDR1 SGHTA and CDR2 FQGNSA come from the germline V gene. The CDR3 covers 15 residues. Trimming took 5 bases from V and 7 from J; bases not matched to a gene: 13. The CDR3 nucleotides read TGTGCCAGCAGCCTCAAACCGGGACAGGTGAGGGAGCAGTACTTC. Translating it yields CASSLKPGQVREQYF.

This chain links TRBV20-1 with TRBJ2-5, with TRBD1 as a possible D gene (6 bases). The germline V gene encodes CDR1 DFQATT and CDR2 SNEGSKA (reference sequence). There are 16 residues in the CDR3. V was trimmed by 3 bases and J by 7 bases, leaving 24 bases between them. The CDR3 is CSARDIRTAQFATQYF. CDR3 nucleotide sequence: TGCAGTGCTAGGGACATTCGGACAGCACAATTTGCGACCCAGTACTTC.

In this sample, this clonotype turned up many times. The V and J genes are TRBV10-3 and TRBJ1-1; a possible D gene is TRBD1 (5 bases). Germline V gene data show CDR1 as ENHRY and CDR2 as SYGVKD. This CDR3 spans 13 amino acids. V lost 6 bases and J 5 bases, leaving 13 bases between the germline ends. CDR3 sequence: CAISPAEGTEAFF. The DNA for the CDR3 is TGTGCCATCAGCCCCGCCGAGGGGACTGAAGCTTTCTTT.

This clonotype was observed a handful of times. J is TRBJ2-1 and V is TRBV7-9, with D perhaps TRBD1 or TRBD2 (5 bases each). Per the germline V gene, CDR1 is SEHNR and CDR2 is FQNEAQ (reference sequence). This CDR3 is built from 12 residues. Trimming removed 5 bases at V and 12 bases at J, with 14 bases between. CDR3 bases: TGTGCCAGCAGCAACCGGGACGGTTTGCAGTTCTTC. It is translated as CASSNRDGLQFF.